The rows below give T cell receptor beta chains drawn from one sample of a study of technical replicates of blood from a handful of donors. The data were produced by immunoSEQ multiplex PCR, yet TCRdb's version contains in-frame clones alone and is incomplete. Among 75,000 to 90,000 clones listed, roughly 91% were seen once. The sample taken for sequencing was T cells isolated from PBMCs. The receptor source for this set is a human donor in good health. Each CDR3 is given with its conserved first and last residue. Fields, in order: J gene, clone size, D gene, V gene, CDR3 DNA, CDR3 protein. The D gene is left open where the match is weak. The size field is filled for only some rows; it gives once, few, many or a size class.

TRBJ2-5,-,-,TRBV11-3,TGTGCCAGCAGCGGCTGGACAGCTAGTCAAGAGACCCAGTACTTC,CASSGWTASQETQYF
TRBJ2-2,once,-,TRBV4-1,TGCGCCAGCAGCCGCATCGGGGGAAAACCCGGGGAGCTGTTTTTT,CASSRIGGKPGELFF
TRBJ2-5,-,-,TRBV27,TGTGCCAGCAGTTTTGCGCTAGAAGAGACCCAGTACTTC,CASSFALEETQYF
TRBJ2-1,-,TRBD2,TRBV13,TGTGCCAGCAGCTTACTAGCGGCCTACAATGAGCAGTTCTTC,CASSLLAAYNEQFF
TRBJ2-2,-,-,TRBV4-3,TGCGCCAGCAGCCAAGTGGACTGGGCTCGAGGGGAGCTGTTTTTT,CASSQVDWARGELFF
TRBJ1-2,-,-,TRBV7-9,TGTGCCAGCAGCTCCCGGGAGGTAGGCAGTCGCTACACCTTC,CASSSREVGSRYTF
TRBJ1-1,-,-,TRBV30,TGTGCCTGGGGCCCAGGGATCGGTGAAGCTTTCTTT,CAWGPGIGEAFF
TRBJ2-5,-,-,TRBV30,TGTGCCTGGACGACTAACCAAGAGACCCAGTACTTC,CAWTTNQETQYF
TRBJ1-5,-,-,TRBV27,TGTGCCAGTCGGTCCAATAGCAATCAGCCCCAGCATTTT,CASRSNSNQPQHF
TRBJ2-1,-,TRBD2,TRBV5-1,TGCGCCAGCAGCTCCGGACTAGCGGGAGGCCTAAGCTCCTACAATGAGCAGTTCTTC,CASSSGLAGGLSSYNEQFF
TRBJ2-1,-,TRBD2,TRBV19,TGTGCCAGTAGTATAGGGCTAGCGGGAGGGAACAATGAGCAGTTCTTC,CASSIGLAGGNNEQFF
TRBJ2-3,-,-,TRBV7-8,TGTGCCAGCAGCTACGCGGCGGGTGAAGATACGCAGTATTTT,CASSYAAGEDTQYF
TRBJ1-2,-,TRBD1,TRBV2,TGTGCCAGCAGTGAAGGGACAGGGGGTCAATATGGCTACACCTTC,CASSEGTGGQYGYTF
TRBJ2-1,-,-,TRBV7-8,TGTGCCAGCAGCCCCTATATTAGCGCATACAATGAGCAGTTCTTC,CASSPYISAYNEQFF
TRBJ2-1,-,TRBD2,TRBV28,TGTGCCAGCAGTGCGACTAGCGGGAGAATAAATGAGCAGTTCTTC,CASSATSGRINEQFF
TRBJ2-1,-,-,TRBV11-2,TGTGCCAGCAGCCTCCCCCTGGAGCAGTTCTTC,CASSLPLEQFF